This TCR beta chain was captured by sequencing in a study of cytomegalovirus exposure and HLA in healthy donors. Study outcomes and limitations: Immune exposure information comprised only CMV serostatus.

The study ran its PCR with 60 Vbeta and 13 Jbeta primers. Here immunoSEQ multiplex PCR was the method, and the copy in TCRdb shows in-frame clones only, minus some. The table records 150,000 to 250,000 clones, approximately 85% of them present only once. Concerning this clone itself: Its antigen is not identified.

V was clipped by 1 base and J by 7 bases, with 14 bases between them. The CDR3 extends over 14 amino acids. The germline gives CDR1 LNHNV, CDR2 YYDKDF (reference sequence). Sequenced sample: PBMCs. The clonotype originates from a girl aged 5 to 17 in good health and CMV-seropositive. The V and J genes are TRBV15 and TRBJ2-7; D uncertain. CDR3 in DNA: TGTGCCACCAGCAGAGGGAGCCCCCCTAGAGAGCAGTACTTC. Its protein product is CATSRGSPPREQYF.